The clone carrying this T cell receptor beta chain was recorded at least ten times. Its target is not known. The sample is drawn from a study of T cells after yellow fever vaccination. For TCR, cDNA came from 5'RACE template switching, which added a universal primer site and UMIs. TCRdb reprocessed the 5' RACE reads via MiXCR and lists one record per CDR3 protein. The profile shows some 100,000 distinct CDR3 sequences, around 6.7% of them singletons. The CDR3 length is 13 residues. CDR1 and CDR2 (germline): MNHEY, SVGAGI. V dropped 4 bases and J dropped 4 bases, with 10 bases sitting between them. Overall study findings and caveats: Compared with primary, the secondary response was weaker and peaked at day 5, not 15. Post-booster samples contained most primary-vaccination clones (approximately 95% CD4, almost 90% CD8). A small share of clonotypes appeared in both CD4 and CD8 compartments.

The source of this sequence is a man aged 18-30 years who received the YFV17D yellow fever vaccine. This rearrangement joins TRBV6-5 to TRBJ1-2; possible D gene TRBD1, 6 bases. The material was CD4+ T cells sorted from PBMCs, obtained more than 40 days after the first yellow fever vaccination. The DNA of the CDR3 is TGTGCCAGCAGTTTCGGAGGGGGCTATGGCTACACCTTC. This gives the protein CASSFGGGYGYTF.